This TCR beta chain was documented in a study of blood T cell repertoires in COVID-19. Whole-study context: PBMCs, B-cell-depleted T cells, or T cells were the source of the cDNA or gDNA that made up the material.

Seattle's enrolled individuals joined amid active infection and were then monitored longitudinally. Clones were read by immunoSEQ multiplex PCR, and TCRdb kept only the in-frame ones, dropping some. The table shows 150,000 to 180,000 clones, with roughly 84% occurring only once. CDR3 length: 12 residues. Germline lookup yields CDR1 MDHEN and CDR2 SYDVKM. Trimming took off 6 bases at V and 3 bases at J, with 7 bases between the two ends. V gene TRBV28 combines with J gene TRBJ2-3; D not resolved. This TCR came from a man aged 55-75 years with COVID-19, enrolled during active disease. The source material was peripheral blood. The CDR3 loop is CASRTMTDTQYF. Here the CDR3 DNA reads TGTGCCAGCAGAACTATGACAGATACGCAGTATTTT.